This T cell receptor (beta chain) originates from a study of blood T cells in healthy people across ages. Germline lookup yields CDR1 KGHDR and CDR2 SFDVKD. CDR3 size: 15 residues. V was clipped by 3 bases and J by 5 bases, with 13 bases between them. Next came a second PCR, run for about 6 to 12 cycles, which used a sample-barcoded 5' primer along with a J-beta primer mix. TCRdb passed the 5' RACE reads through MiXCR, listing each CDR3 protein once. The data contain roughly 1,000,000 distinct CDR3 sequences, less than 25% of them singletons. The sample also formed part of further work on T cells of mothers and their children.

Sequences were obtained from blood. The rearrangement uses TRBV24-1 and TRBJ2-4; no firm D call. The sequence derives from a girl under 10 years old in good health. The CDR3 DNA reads TGTGCCACCAGTGATGTGGGGTTAGACCAAAACATTCAGTACTTC. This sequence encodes CATSDVGLDQNIQYF.